A single sample gave rise to the 31 T cell receptor beta chains below, sequenced in a study of shared clonotypes between healthy human individuals. Generated by immunoSEQ multiplex PCR, the TCRdb table keeps only in-frame clones and is missing some. The repertoire holds over a million clones, with about 80% as singletons. The source material was memory CD4+ T cells from PBMCs. Stated subset: CD45RA-negative fraction. The receptor set was obtained from a man aged 18 to 29 in good health. Some clones in this sample may be carry-over from other donors' samples.

V gene TRBV5-6 combines with J gene TRBJ1-1; D ambiguous. Trimming shortened V by 1 base and J by 2 bases, and 9 bases separated the two germline ends. Germline V CDR1 and CDR2: SGHDT, YYEEEE. This CDR3 region has 14 residues. As DNA, the CDR3 is TGTGCCAGCAGCTTGTATCAGGCTAACACTGAAGCTTTCTTT. This codes for CASSLYQANTEAFF.

J is TRBJ1-2 and V is TRBV30, with D maybe TRBD1 (6 bases). CDR1 and CDR2 (germline): GTSNPN, SVGIG (reference sequence). CDR3 length equals 13 residues. V was clipped by 1 base and J by 4 bases, with 10 bases between them. The CDR3 region is CAWSGQAGYGYTF. The CDR3 DNA reads as TGTGCCTGGAGTGGACAGGCTGGCTATGGCTACACCTTC.

This clone showed up just a few times. The rearrangement joins TRBV28 to TRBJ2-7; 7 bases map to TRBD2. J lost 5 bases, V lost 3 bases, and 7 bases had no gene match. The CDR3 runs to 14 residues. Germline CDR1 and CDR2: MDHEN and SYDVKM. CDR3 DNA: TGTGCCAGCAGTTTTGGCGGGAGTAGAGACGAGCAGTACTTC. Its translation: CASSFGGSRDEQYF.

The chain couples TRBV28 to TRBJ2-5; 8 bases align to TRBD1. This CDR3 has 15 residues. The germline gives CDR1 MDHEN, CDR2 SYDVKM. J gave up 6 bases and V 6 bases, and 12 bases lay outside the gene matches. The CDR3 here is CASSRETGESKTQYF. Written as DNA, the CDR3 is TGTGCCAGCAGCCGGGAGACAGGGGAATCTAAGACCCAGTACTTC. The whole variable domain, filled in from reference TRBV28 and TRBJ2-5, reads DVKVTQSSRYLVKRTGEKVFLECVQDMDHENMFWYRQDPGLGLRLIYFSYDVKMKEKGDIPEGYSVSREKKERFSLILESASTNQTSMYLCASSRETGESKTQYFGPGTRLLVL.

V usage is TRBV7-9 and J usage is TRBJ2-5, with 8 positions matching TRBD1. In germline, CDR1 is SEHNR, CDR2 FQNEAQ (reference sequence). The CDR3 has 13 residues. V was clipped by 3 bases and J by 6 bases; unmatched bases: 3. In nucleotides, the CDR3 is TGTGCCAGCAGCTTTAGGGACAGGCAGACCCAGTACTTC. This gives the protein CASSFRDRQTQYF.

The chain uses TRBV13 and TRBJ2-3; 7 nucleotides align to TRBD1. CDR3 length: 16 amino acids. Germline CDR1 reads PRHDT; CDR2 reads FYEKMQ (reference sequence). The J segment lost 3 bases and the V segment lost 1 base, leaving 7 bases of the junction unmatched. The CDR3 DNA reads TGTGCCAGCAGCTTAGCATTAGGGGGCATAACAGATACGCAGTATTTT. This codes for CASSLALGGITDTQYF.

There are a few counts of this clone. V and J are TRBV27 and TRBJ1-3; no definite D call. The CDR3 is made up of 14 amino acids. The V gene lost 5 bases and the J gene lost 0 bases, with 8 bases spanning the gap. The V gene's germline CDR1 is MNHEY and CDR2 SMNVEV (reference sequence). This CDR3 reads CASSTGDSGNTIYF. CDR3 nucleotide sequence: TGTGCCAGCAGTACCGGTGACTCTGGAAACACCATATATTTT.

The chain has TRBV9 and TRBJ2-2, with D possibly being TRBD2 (5 bases). The CDR3 contains 16 residues. The V gene's germline CDR1 is SGDLS and CDR2 YYNGEE. V gave up 4 bases and J gave up 2 bases, with 15 bases separating them. CDR3 in DNA: TGTGCCAGCAGCCCCAGAGTTACTAGAAACACCGGGGAGCTGTTTTTT. It encodes CASSPRVTRNTGELFF.

This clone was observed at least ten times. The genes are TRBV5-1 and TRBJ1-4, with 7 bases lining up with TRBD1. Germline V lookup: CDR1 SGHRS, CDR2 YFSETQ. The CDR3 is made up of 15 amino acids. The junction had 7 bases not matched to a gene; V was cut back by 3 bases and J by 5 bases. The DNA of the CDR3 is TGCGCCAGCAGCTCTACCGGGACAGAAAATGAAAAACTGTTTTTT. Encoded protein: CASSSTGTENEKLFF.

The chain carries TRBV14 and TRBJ1-1; D might be TRBD1 (6 bases). Trimming left V 3 bases short and J 1 base short, with 15 bases between. This CDR3 region has 16 residues. Germline CDR1 reads SGHDN; CDR2 reads FVKESK. The CDR3 region is CASSQWRDNPNTEAFF. The CDR3 coding sequence is TGTGCCAGCAGCCAGTGGAGGGACAACCCGAACACTGAAGCTTTCTTT.

This clone was observed a few times. The chain carries TRBV6-5 and TRBJ1-1; D unresolved. Trimming pared 7 bases from V and 7 bases from J, leaving 10 bases between. Per germline, CDR1 MNHEY and CDR2 SVGAGI. The CDR3 is 11 amino acids. The CDR3 DNA follows: TGTGCCAGCAAAACCAGAAATGAAGCTTTCTTT. Its protein is CASKTRNEAFF.

The rearrangement uses TRBV28 and TRBJ1-3; D unclear. Trimming took 7 bases from V and 8 from J, leaving 15 bases between them. The CDR3 totals 13 residues. Looked up from germline, CDR1 is MDHEN and CDR2 is SYDVKM. The CDR3: CASNSPNEHTIYF. The CDR3 nucleotides read TGTGCCAGCAATTCCCCGAATGAGCACACCATATATTTT.

This CDR3 is CASSLPRRGSGSYEQYF. DNA of the CDR3: TGTGCCAGCAGCTTACCCCGACGGGGAAGCGGGAGTTATGAGCAGTACTTC. The J gene is TRBJ2-7, the V gene TRBV7-2, with TRBD2 identical over 8 bases. V was clipped by 2 bases and J by 7 bases; unmatched bases: 16. Germline V gene sequence: CDR1 SGHTA, CDR2 FQGNSA. The CDR3 is 17 residues long. Together with reference TRBV7-2 and TRBJ2-7, the CDR3 gives the full variable domain: GAGVSQSPSNKVTEKGKDVELRCDPISGHTALYWYRQSLGQGLEFLIYFQGNSAPDKSGLPSDRFSAERTGGSVSTLTIQRTQQEDSAVYLCASSLPRRGSGSYEQYFGPGTRLTVT.

The chain is built from TRBV7-2 and TRBJ2-7; TRBD2 matches 14 bases. Germline trimming cut 5 bases from V and 6 bases from J; bases unmatched to any gene: 6. This CDR3 comprises 15 residues. The germline CDR1 and CDR2 sequences are SGHTA and FQGNSA. As DNA, the CDR3 is TGTGCCAGCAGCCTCCGACTAGCGGGAGGGCTCGAGCAGTACTTC. It translates to CASSLRLAGGLEQYF.

For the CDR3, the DNA is TGTGCCAGCAGCAGCCGGACTAGCGGGAATCAAATTCAGTTCTTC. Translating it yields CASSSRTSGNQIQFF. V and J are TRBV5-4 and TRBJ2-1, with TRBD2 matching 12 bases. CDR1 SGHNT and CDR2 YYREEE come from the germline V gene (reference sequence). This CDR3 has 15 residues. Unmatched junction bases numbered 12, after V lost 4 bases and J lost 13 bases. Supplemented by reference TRBV5-4 and TRBJ2-1, the full variable domain reads ETGVTQSPTHLIKTRGQQVTLRCSSQSGHNTVSWYQQALGQGPQFIFQYYREEENGRGNFPPRFSGLQFPNYSSELNVNALELDDSALYLCASSSRTSGNQIQFFGPGTRLTVL.

The CDR3 sequence is CASSGSGNGLTDTQYF. The CDR3 nucleotides are TGTGCCAGCAGCGGATCCGGGAACGGGCTCACAGATACGCAGTATTTT. The V gene is TRBV9, the J gene TRBJ2-3; TRBD2 is a possible D gene (5 bases). Germline CDR1 and CDR2: SGDLS and YYNGEE. The CDR3 contains 16 residues. V was pared by 3 bases and J by 2 bases, with 16 bases between.

Note on this clone: Given a much more abundant clone one base away, this may be a read error. The chain combines TRBV7-9 with TRBJ2-2; D could derive from TRBD1 or TRBD2 (6 bases each). Germline V gene sequence: CDR1 SEHNR, CDR2 FQNEAQ (reference sequence). CDR3 length: 16 amino acids. CDR3 in DNA: TGTGCCAGCAGTTATAGGGGGGACTCGAACACCGGGGAGCTGCTTTTT. Its protein product is CASSYRGDSNTGELLF.

The CDR3 reads CASSQRLEETQYF. In DNA form, the CDR3 reads TGTGCCAGCAGTCAGAGACTAGAAGAGACCCAGTACTTC. The J gene is TRBJ2-5, the V gene TRBV6-5; possible D gene TRBD2, 6 bases. Germline V gene lookup returns CDR1 MNHEY and CDR2 SVGAGI. The ends were cut back, 5 bases at V and 3 bases at J, with 10 bases in the middle. This CDR3 contains 13 residues.

The chain uses TRBV19 and TRBJ2-2; 10 bases are shared with TRBD2. This CDR3 region has 20 residues. The junction had 17 bases not matched to a gene; V was cut back by 7 bases and J by 0 bases. The germline gives CDR1 LNHDA, CDR2 SQIVND (reference sequence). The chain's CDR3 is CASTSTPFLSGRTNTGELFF. The CDR3 DNA follows: TGTGCCAGTACCTCCACTCCTTTTCTTAGCGGGAGGACGAACACCGGGGAGCTGTTTTTT.

The chain combines TRBV5-1 with TRBJ2-7, with a tentative D call TRBD2 (6 bases). V lost 4 bases to trimming and J lost 0 bases, with 14 bases between them. Germline V gives CDR1 SGHRS, CDR2 YFSETQ. The CDR3 spans 15 residues. The CDR3 DNA is TGCGCCAGCAGCGCGAGATCGGGGGTCTCCTACGAGCAGTACTTC. Amino acid sequence: CASSARSGVSYEQYF.

The V gene is TRBV28, the J gene TRBJ1-4, with D possibly matching TRBD1 (5 bases). Germline-derived CDR1 and CDR2 are MDHEN and SYDVKM. The V end was cut by 5 bases, the J end by 4 bases, with 17 bases between. There are 16 residues in the CDR3. CDR3 sequence: CASSGKGTGRNEKLFF. The CDR3 bases are TGTGCCAGCAGTGGCAAGGGAACAGGTCGTAATGAAAAACTGTTTTTT. Together with reference TRBV28 and TRBJ1-4, the CDR3 gives the full variable domain: DVKVTQSSRYLVKRTGEKVFLECVQDMDHENMFWYRQDPGLGLRLIYFSYDVKMKEKGDIPEGYSVSREKKERFSLILESASTNQTSMYLCASSGKGTGRNEKLFFGSGTQLSVL.

For this clone: An end of the junction differs from the germline gene, which may be a read error. Here the CDR3 reads CANSGQDRLENTEAFF. The DNA for the CDR3 is TGTGCCAACAGCGGTCAGGACCGCCTAGAGAACACTGAAGCTTTCTTT. The chain combines TRBV5-6 with TRBJ1-1; D is undetermined. Germline lookup yields CDR1 SGHDT and CDR2 YYEEEE. This CDR3 is 16 amino acids long. Full variable domain (outside the CDR3, taken from reference TRBV5-6 and TRBJ1-1): DAGVTQSPTHLIKTRGQQVTLRCSPKSGHDTVSWYQQALGQGPQFIFQYYEEEERQRGNFPDRFSGHQFPNYSSELNVNALLLGDSALYLCANSGQDRLENTEAFFGQGTRLTVV.

V usage is TRBV7-3 and J usage is TRBJ2-2; D is unresolved. The germline CDR1 and CDR2 sequences are SGHTA and FQGTGA. Trimming shortened V by 2 bases and J by 3 bases, and 13 bases separated the two germline ends. CDR3 length: 16 residues. This CDR3 is CASSLLAPQDTGELFF. The CDR3 DNA follows: TGTGCCAGCAGCTTATTGGCTCCTCAGGACACCGGGGAGCTGTTTTTT.

V gene TRBV9 combines with J gene TRBJ2-3; 8 bases line up with TRBD1. Germline CDR1 SGDLS, CDR2 YYNGEE. Losses at the gene ends were 0 bases for V and 2 bases for J; bases not matched to a gene: 5. The CDR3 runs 16 residues. CDR3 DNA: TGTGCCAGCAGCGTAGCGAGCAGGGGGCTCACAGATACGCAGTATTTT. It is translated as CASSVASRGLTDTQYF.

The chain carries TRBV28 and TRBJ2-1; the D gene is possibly TRBD2 (5 bases). Germline V gives CDR1 MDHEN, CDR2 SYDVKM. The CDR3 has 15 residues. The V end was cut by 3 bases, the J end by 6 bases, with 15 bases between. In nucleotides, the CDR3 is TGTGCCAGCAGTTTCGGTGGGAGTCAAAGCAATGAGCAGTTCTTC. It yields the protein CASSFGGSQSNEQFF.

The chain carries TRBV6-1 and TRBJ1-2; D remains ambiguous. The V end lost 2 bases, the J end lost 4 bases, and 8 bases lay between the germline ends. CDR1 and CDR2 from the germline V gene are MNHNS and SASEGT. The CDR3 has 13 residues. The CDR3 DNA follows: TGTGCCAGCAGTGAATTGGATGTCTATGGCTACACCTTC. Encoded protein: CASSELDVYGYTF.

The chain carries TRBV12-5 and TRBJ2-5; D possibly matches TRBD1 or TRBD2 (5 bases each). Germline CDR1 is LGHNT and CDR2 is FRNRAP. The CDR3 is 15 residues long. Trimming pared 2 bases from V and 2 bases from J, leaving 12 bases between. CDR3 residues: CASGLSLGEQETQYF. The CDR3 region has the DNA TGTGCTAGTGGTTTGTCACTGGGGGAACAAGAGACCCAGTACTTC. The whole variable domain, filled in from reference TRBV12-5 and TRBJ2-5, reads DARVTQTPRHKVTEMGQEVTMRCQPILGHNTVFWYRQTMMQGLELLAYFRNRAPLDDSGMPKDRFSAEMPDATLATLKIQPSEPRDSAVYFCASGLSLGEQETQYFGPGTRLLVL.

This clone was detected once. The V and J genes are TRBV4-1 and TRBJ2-7; possible D gene TRBD1, 5 bases. This CDR3 region has 15 residues. The V gene's germline CDR1 is MGHRA and CDR2 YSYEKL. The ends were cut back, 0 bases at V and 2 bases at J, with 11 bases in the middle. Written as DNA, the CDR3 is TGCGCCAGCAGCCAAGATGAGTCAGGGCCCTACGAGCAGTACTTC. Encoded protein: CASSQDESGPYEQYF.

This chain connects TRBV4-1 to TRBJ1-1, with D possibly TRBD1 on 6 matching bases. CDR3 length: 14 amino acids. Germline V gene sequence: CDR1 MGHRA, CDR2 YSYEKL. The ends were cut back, 8 bases at V and 1 base at J, with 14 bases in the middle. The CDR3, as DNA: TGCGCCAGCCGCGGACAGCTAAAGAACACTGAAGCTTTCTTT. Its translation: CASRGQLKNTEAFF.

The chain couples TRBV27 to TRBJ2-1; 8 bases match TRBD1. With V trimmed by 6 bases and J by 5 bases, 9 bases remained unmatched. The CDR3 totals 15 residues. Germline values: CDR1 MNHEY, CDR2 SMNVEV (reference sequence). DNA of the CDR3: TGTGCCAGCAGGACCCCGACAGGGGACGACAATGAGCAGTTCTTC. Translating gives CASRTPTGDDNEQFF.

The sample holds a few counts of this clone. The chain links TRBV2 to TRBJ2-1, with TRBD2 matching over 8 bases. CDR3 size: 14 residues. CDR1 and CDR2 (germline): SNHLY, FYNNEI. Unmatched junction bases numbered 10, after V lost 7 bases and J lost 8 bases. The CDR3 spells CASISGTRSYEQFF. For the CDR3, the DNA is TGTGCCAGCATCTCCGGGACTAGAAGCTATGAGCAGTTCTTC.